A selection of T cell receptor beta chains follows, all from one sample in a study of T cell responses to AZD1222 COVID-19 vaccine. Libraries were prepared by immunoSEQ multiplex PCR; TCRdb keeps only in-frame clonotypes and omits some of them. The table has roughly 200,000 clones, 91% seen once. The specimen was peripheral blood, collected 28 days after the second AZD1222 dose. These TCRs come from an adult who received the AZD1222 COVID-19 vaccine. Each CDR3 is given without its conserved first and last residue. D genes are given only for firm matches.

v_call,j_call,d_call,cdr3_aa
TRBV4-1,TRBJ1-2,NA,ASSQIGTRTYGYT
TRBV7-2,TRBJ2-1,NA,ASSLARTSYNEQF
TRBV2,TRBJ2-1,TRBD1,ANRQGVYNEQF
TRBV9,TRBJ2-5,TRBD2,ASSITSGRETQY
TRBV5-1,TRBJ2-3,TRBD2,ASSFIAGVITDTQY
TRBV19,TRBJ2-7,NA,ASSTLGAELSYEQY
TRBV6-5,TRBJ2-3,NA,ASTPGLNTDTQY
TRBV28,TRBJ2-4,TRBD1,ASSWDRGRKNIQY
TRBV10-3,TRBJ1-2,NA,ASGPQGGYT
TRBV7-8,TRBJ2-4,TRBD1,ASSGTGSGAKNIQY
TRBV28,TRBJ1-3,NA,ASRGRDTIY
TRBV6-5,TRBJ1-1,NA,ASRPGRRENTEAF
TRBV5-6,TRBJ2-5,NA,ASSPGSWGEETQY
TRBV6-4,TRBJ1-1,NA,ASSDYQADTEAF
TRBV2,TRBJ1-1,NA,ASSERRTNTEAF
TRBV9,TRBJ2-2,TRBD1,ASSVVAGGVLAGELF
TRBV5-1,TRBJ1-5,NA,ASSPSGPNQPQH
TRBV28,TRBJ2-6,NA,ASSPPGVSGANVLT
TRBV9,TRBJ1-1,TRBD1,ASSERQGSTEAF
TRBV6-6,TRBJ2-5,TRBD2,ASSPGLAGETQY
TRBV6-6,TRBJ2-3,NA,ASITGLIPTDTQY
TRBV27,TRBJ1-2,TRBD1,ASSVRGGGYT
TRBV2,TRBJ1-5,NA,ASRGEGEGRRPQH
TRBV27,TRBJ1-5,TRBD1,ASRTKPGGGSKVRQPQH
TRBV7-9,TRBJ2-7,NA,ASSELNTYEQY
TRBV10-3,TRBJ2-7,NA,AISEPADGYYEQY